This T cell receptor (beta chain) came from a study of radiation and T cells in renal cell carcinoma. The time point here: baseline pretreatment blood. The treatment: 15 Gy SBRT to primary tumor, nephrectomy 4 weeks later. Serial blood draws occurred at baseline and 2 and 4 weeks post-SBRT. The tumor was a clear cell renal cell carcinoma. TCRdb's table, derived via immunoSEQ multiplex PCR, lists solely in-frame clones and lacks some. The data show 140,000 or so clones, with 70% to 90% seen just once and around 13% held by the top ten. In the case of this clone: Its antigen is not known.

Findings of the study overall: In blood, top tumor clones expanded by 2 weeks, shrinking by 4.

The source material was blood, sampled from a patient whose treatment included radiotherapy and nephrectomy. The TCR comes from a woman aged 45-59 years with renal cell carcinoma.

The CDR3 sequence: CAISDSSSGVAKNIQYF. As DNA, the CDR3 is TGTGCCATCAGTGATTCGTCTAGTGGGGTCGCCAAAAACATTCAGTACTTC. The V and J genes are TRBV10-3 and TRBJ2-4; D remains unclear. The germline gives CDR1 ENHRY, CDR2 SYGVKD. The CDR3 runs 17 residues. Deletions cut 3 bases from V and 1 base from J, with 16 bases between.